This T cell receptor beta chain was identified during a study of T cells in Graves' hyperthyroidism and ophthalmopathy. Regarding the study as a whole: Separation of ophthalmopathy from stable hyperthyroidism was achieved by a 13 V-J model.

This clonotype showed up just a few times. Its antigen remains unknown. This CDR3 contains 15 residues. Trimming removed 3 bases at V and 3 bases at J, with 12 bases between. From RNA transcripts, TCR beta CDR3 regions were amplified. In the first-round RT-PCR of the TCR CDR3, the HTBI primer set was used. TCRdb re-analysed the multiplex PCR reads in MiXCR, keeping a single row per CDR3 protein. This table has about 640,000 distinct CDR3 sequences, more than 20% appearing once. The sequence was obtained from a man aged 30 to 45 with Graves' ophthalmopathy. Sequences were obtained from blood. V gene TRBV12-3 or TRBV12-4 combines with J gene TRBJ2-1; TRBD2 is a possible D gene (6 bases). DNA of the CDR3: TGTGCCAGCAGTTTTGGCGGGACGATCTACAATGAGCAGTTCTTC. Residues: CASSFGGTIYNEQFF.